This T cell receptor beta chain was captured by sequencing in a study of T cell repertoires in cytomegalovirus infection. The wider study: CMV infection together with matching HLA type was indicated by public TCR beta signatures.

TCRdb itself ran the reads through MiXCR, one entry per CDR3 protein. The repertoire has 250,000 to 400,000 distinct CDR3 sequences, approximately 25% of them found once; the top ten carry 13%. This clonotype was seen ten or more times. Antigen unknown. Trimming shortened V by 5 bases and J by 4 bases, and 14 bases separated the two germline ends. The germline V gene encodes CDR1 SGHVS and CDR2 FNYEAQ. This CDR3 spans 14 amino acids. The TCR originated in a human donor in good health (CMV status not recorded). Some clones in this sample may be carry-over from other donors' samples. Specimen: cultured PBMCs, collected from culture after CMV antigen stimulation. This rearrangement joins TRBV7-6 to TRBJ1-1; D remains unclear. CDR3 loop: CASSRLGFGTEAFF. In DNA form, the CDR3 reads TGTGCCAGCAGCCGCCTTGGGTTCGGCACTGAAGCTTTCTTT.